The clone carrying this TCR beta chain came up a few times. TCRdb reanalysed the RT-PCR reads using MiXCR and keeps one entry per CDR3 protein. The data hold about 780,000 distinct CDR3 sequences, with around a sixth observed a single time. This sample stems from a study of response to subunit inactivated influenza vaccine. This CDR3 spans 12 amino acids. The V and J ends lost 5 bases and 1 base respectively, with 8 bases between them. Germline-derived CDR1 and CDR2 are SQVTM and ANQGSEA. The chain uses TRBV29-1 and TRBJ1-1; D gene ambiguous. The receptor comes from a man in his fifties or sixties who received an inactivated influenza vaccine. The sequencing here drew on PBMCs from blood, taken more than 4 days after vaccination. The CDR3 region has the DNA TGCAGCGTTTTGACCCCGAACACTGAAGCTTTCTTT. Its translation: CSVLTPNTEAFF.